Described below is a single T cell receptor beta chain sequence and its context. The antigen is not known. Libraries were prepared by immunoSEQ multiplex PCR; TCRdb keeps only in-frame clonotypes and omits some of them. The sample carries 150,000 or so clones, roughly 90% recorded once. These data are taken from a study of T cell responses to AZD1222 COVID-19 vaccine. Broader study findings: Regions 160-218 and 743-854 dominated among vaccine-associated CD4 TCRs spanning spike. The breadth and depth of Spike-specific TCRs increased once two AZD1222 doses had been given.

The CDR3 runs to 14 residues. The V end lost 6 bases, the J end lost 6 bases, and 15 bases lay between the germline ends. Germline CDR1 reads KGHSH; CDR2 reads LQKENI. Specimen: peripheral blood, collected on day 0 of AZD1222 vaccination. This TCR came from an adult in good health. The chain employs TRBV18 and TRBJ1-5; perhaps TRBD1 as D (5 bases). The CDR3 DNA sequence: TGTGCCAGCTCCCTGGGGGGGGATGGTCAGCCCCAGCATTTT. Protein product: CASSLGGDGQPQHF. Combining the CDR3 with reference TRBV18 and TRBJ1-5 gives the whole variable domain NAGVMQNPRHLVRRRGQEARLRCSPMKGHSHVYWYRQLPEEGLKFMVYLQKENIIDESGMPKERFSAEFPKEGPSILRIQQVVRGDSAAYFCASSLGGDGQPQHFGDGTRLSIL.